Listed below are T cell receptor beta chains from one sample, sequenced in a study of blood T cell repertoires in COVID-19. Measured with immunoSEQ multiplex PCR; TCRdb has only the in-frame clones, and not every one. The sample has roughly 240,000 clones, 75% to 85% seen once. The source material was peripheral blood. The receptor source for this set is a woman in her 70s with acute or convalescent COVID-19. Each CDR3 is given with its conserved first and last residue. The D gene is left open where the match is weak. Clone size is shown for a subset of rows, as once, few, many or a class of expanded clone.

J gene: TRBJ1-4
clone size: few
V gene: TRBV7-9
D gene: TRBD1
CDR3 DNA: TGTGCCAGCAGCCAAGAGACAGGGCAGAATGAAAAACTGTTTTTT
CDR3 protein: CASSQETGQNEKLFF

J gene: TRBJ2-7
clone size: NA
V gene: TRBV7-2
D gene: NA
CDR3 DNA: TGTGCCAGCAACAGACCCGGGACACCTTCCTACGAGCAGTACTTC
CDR3 protein: CASNRPGTPSYEQYF

J gene: TRBJ1-4
clone size: NA
V gene: TRBV5-1
D gene: NA
CDR3 DNA: TGCGCCAGCAGCGTACAGGACGGAGGGGAAAAACTGTTTTTT
CDR3 protein: CASSVQDGGEKLFF

J gene: TRBJ2-1
clone size: NA
V gene: TRBV5-1
D gene: TRBD1
CDR3 DNA: TGCGCCAGCAGTTCCGGGACAGGGAGCTACAATGAGCAGTTCTTC
CDR3 protein: CASSSGTGSYNEQFF

J gene: TRBJ1-1
clone size: NA
V gene: TRBV5-5
D gene: TRBD1
CDR3 DNA: TGTGCCAGCAGCCTCCCCGGGACAGGGATTGAAGCTTTCTTT
CDR3 protein: CASSLPGTGIEAFF

J gene: TRBJ1-2
clone size: few
V gene: TRBV19
D gene: NA
CDR3 DNA: TGTGCCAGTAGTATCCCTCGCAGGGGTCGTAACTATGGCTACACCTTC
CDR3 protein: CASSIPRRGRNYGYTF

J gene: TRBJ1-1
clone size: once
V gene: TRBV6-2/TRBV6-3
D gene: TRBD1
CDR3 DNA: TGTGCCAGCAGTTCCGGACAGGGTGTAAGGAACACTGAAGCTTTCTTT
CDR3 protein: CASSSGQGVRNTEAFF

J gene: TRBJ1-5
clone size: few
V gene: TRBV27
D gene: NA
CDR3 DNA: TGTGCCAGCAGAAGCGGGCTCTATAGCAATCAGCCCCAGCATTTT
CDR3 protein: CASRSGLYSNQPQHF

J gene: TRBJ1-2
clone size: NA
V gene: TRBV7-2
D gene: NA
CDR3 DNA: TGTGCCAGCAGCTTAGATTGGGGGCAGGACCTATACACCTTC
CDR3 protein: CASSLDWGQDLYTF

J gene: TRBJ1-2
clone size: NA
V gene: TRBV5-1
D gene: NA
CDR3 DNA: TGCGCCAGCAGCAAAGAGATCAGGGGTGGCTACACCTTC
CDR3 protein: CASSKEIRGGYTF

J gene: TRBJ2-3
clone size: NA
V gene: TRBV5-1
D gene: TRBD2
CDR3 DNA: TGCGCCAGCAGTTCGCGGGACTACGGCACAGATACGCAGTATTTT
CDR3 protein: CASSSRDYGTDTQYF

J gene: TRBJ1-2
clone size: NA
V gene: TRBV30
D gene: NA
CDR3 DNA: TGTGCCTGGAGTGTAGGGCAACTAGTGGGCTATGGCTACACCTTC
CDR3 protein: CAWSVGQLVGYGYTF

J gene: TRBJ1-4
clone size: NA
V gene: TRBV27
D gene: NA
CDR3 DNA: TGTGCCAGCAGTTTTAGCCAGGGCTTTGAAAAACTGTTTTTT
CDR3 protein: CASSFSQGFEKLFF

J gene: TRBJ2-2
clone size: once
V gene: TRBV7-9
D gene: TRBD1
CDR3 DNA: TGTGCCAGCAGCTTAGAAGGGACAGGGTCCGGGGAGCTGTTTTTT
CDR3 protein: CASSLEGTGSGELFF

J gene: TRBJ1-1
clone size: NA
V gene: TRBV5-5
D gene: NA
CDR3 DNA: TGTGCCAGCAGTCGGGGTGGATGGAACACTGAAGCTTTCTTT
CDR3 protein: CASSRGGWNTEAFF

J gene: TRBJ1-5
clone size: NA
V gene: TRBV30
D gene: NA
CDR3 DNA: TGTGCCTGGAGTCAGAATTGGAGCAATCAGCCCCAGCATTTT
CDR3 protein: CAWSQNWSNQPQHF

J gene: TRBJ2-1
clone size: NA
V gene: TRBV12-3/TRBV12-4
D gene: NA
CDR3 DNA: TGTGCCAGCACCCTGACCGCGGAGTATGAGCAGTTCTTC
CDR3 protein: CASTLTAEYEQFF

J gene: TRBJ2-1
clone size: NA
V gene: TRBV11-2
D gene: NA
CDR3 DNA: TGTGCCAGCAGCTTAGAAGGGGGAAGGGGCAATGAGCAGTTCTTC
CDR3 protein: CASSLEGGRGNEQFF

J gene: TRBJ1-2
clone size: NA
V gene: TRBV6-5
D gene: NA
CDR3 DNA: TGTGCCAGCAGGCCGGGACGGAGGGCCTTGGGCTACACCTTC
CDR3 protein: CASRPGRRALGYTF

J gene: TRBJ1-2
clone size: NA
V gene: TRBV28
D gene: NA
CDR3 DNA: TGTGCCAGCGGACTGGGGGGGAGTAACTATGGCTACACCTTC
CDR3 protein: CASGLGGSNYGYTF

J gene: TRBJ1-5
clone size: NA
V gene: TRBV6-2/TRBV6-3
D gene: TRBD1
CDR3 DNA: TGTGCCAGCAGTTACTTCCCAACAGGGGCGGCCGGGCAGCCCCAGCATTTT
CDR3 protein: CASSYFPTGAAGQPQHF

J gene: TRBJ1-2
clone size: NA
V gene: TRBV5-8
D gene: NA
CDR3 DNA: TGTGCCAGCAGCCCGGGACAAAACTATGGCTACACCTTC
CDR3 protein: CASSPGQNYGYTF

J gene: TRBJ2-7
clone size: NA
V gene: TRBV6-6
D gene: TRBD2
CDR3 DNA: TGTGCCAGCAGTTCCCAGCGGGGGGGCCTCGAGCAGTACTTC
CDR3 protein: CASSSQRGGLEQYF

J gene: TRBJ1-5
clone size: NA
V gene: TRBV6-5
D gene: TRBD1
CDR3 DNA: TGTGCCAGCAGTCTGGGGGGACAGACATATCAGCCCCAGCATTTT
CDR3 protein: CASSLGGQTYQPQHF

J gene: TRBJ1-1
clone size: NA
V gene: TRBV18
D gene: TRBD1
CDR3 DNA: TGTGCCAGCTCACCGGCCAGGACAGGGGGCGGGGGCACTGAAGCTTTCTTT
CDR3 protein: CASSPARTGGGGTEAFF